This is a list of T cell receptor beta chains from one sample in a study of blood T cell repertoires in COVID-19. TCRdb's table, derived via immunoSEQ multiplex PCR, lists solely in-frame clones and lacks some. The sample holds 80,000 to 100,000 clones, approximately 79% seen once. The sequencing sample was made of peripheral blood. These receptors were collected from a man aged 65-85 years with active or convalescent COVID-19. The conserved cysteine and the conserved F or W are not part of the CDR3 here. The order of the fields is V gene, J gene, CDR3 protein.

>TRBV29-1|TRBJ1-2
SAEEGENYGYT
>TRBV6-5|TRBJ2-3
ASRGGGVDTQY
>TRBV7-9|TRBJ1-2
ASSSGQGDNGYT
>TRBV15|TRBJ1-3
ATSRETASGNTIY
>TRBV2|TRBJ2-2
ASKWDRSRFELF
>TRBV11-2|TRBJ2-2
ASSLVGGLGGELF
>TRBV5-4|TRBJ2-3
ASSLTSGTSTDTQY
>TRBV5-1|TRBJ2-5
ASSNGQGAETQY
>TRBV2|TRBJ1-2
ASRRRRDGNYGYT
>TRBV6-5|TRBJ2-2
ASRGTGVNTGELF
>TRBV7-8|TRBJ2-3
ASRQGAQTDTQY
>TRBV29-1|TRBJ2-7
SVRLAGSYEQY
>TRBV5-1|TRBJ2-7
ASSLANFAGTYEQY
>TRBV23-1|TRBJ1-3
ASSQSGGRPSSGNTIY
>TRBV10-3|TRBJ2-7
AISESPGTTYEQY
>TRBV6-5|TRBJ2-7
ASSSNYEQY
>TRBV5-1|TRBJ1-5
ASSLDGQEGWPQH
>TRBV9|TRBJ2-5
ASSVEGTSGRETQY
>TRBV5-5|TRBJ1-2
ASSFRGVSYGYT
>TRBV18|TRBJ2-7
ASSPGQISYEQY